This is a list of T cell receptor beta chains from one sample in a study of T cell responses to AZD1222 COVID-19 vaccine. Sequencing was performed with immunoSEQ multiplex PCR; in TCRdb, only in-frame clones are kept and a portion is missing. The sample lists more than 140,000 clones; around 92% were seen once. This material consisted of peripheral blood, taken on day 0 of AZD1222 vaccination. The receptors shown here come from an adult in good health. Each CDR3 is given with its conserved first and last residue. D genes are given only for firm matches. For some rows the clone size is stated as once, few or many, or as a class when expanded; others skip it.

J gene | D gene | V gene | clone size | CDR3 DNA | CDR3 protein
TRBJ2-1 | NA | TRBV11-1 | NA | TGTGCCAGCAGCTTAGTCCCGGGAGTAGGTCTAGGGCAGTTCTTC | CASSLVPGVGLGQFF
TRBJ2-4 | TRBD2 | TRBV28 | NA | TGTGCCAGCAGTTTAGCGGGAGGAACGAACATTCAGTACTTC | CASSLAGGTNIQYF
TRBJ2-7 | NA | TRBV7-2 | NA | TGTGCCAGCAGCTTAGGGGGGGAATCCCACGAGCAGTACTTC | CASSLGGESHEQYF
TRBJ1-3 | NA | TRBV28 | NA | TGTGCCAGCAGCTCCGGACAGCACTCTGGAAACACCATATATTTT | CASSSGQHSGNTIYF
TRBJ2-6 | NA | TRBV12-3/TRBV12-4 | NA | TGTGCCAGCAGCCCATTTTTACACGTCCTGACTTTC | CASSPFLHVLTF
TRBJ2-7 | TRBD1 | TRBV11-1 | NA | TGTGCCAGCAGCCCAGGTTACAGGGGCTCCTACGAGCAGTACTTC | CASSPGYRGSYEQYF
TRBJ2-5 | TRBD2 | TRBV5-6 | NA | TGTGCCAGCAGCTTGTCGGCGGGGGGGCCTAAGACCCAGTACTTC | CASSLSAGGPKTQYF
TRBJ1-2 | TRBD1 | TRBV5-6 | NA | TGTGCCAGCAGCGTCATACAGGGGTACCTTTATGGCTACACCTTC | CASSVIQGYLYGYTF
TRBJ1-2 | NA | TRBV4-2 | NA | TGTGCCAGCAGCCAAGATCTTAGGGGTAACTATGGCTACACCTTC | CASSQDLRGNYGYTF
TRBJ2-7 | NA | TRBV16 | once | TGTGCCAGCAGCCAAAGCGTCTACGAGCAGTACTTC | CASSQSVYEQYF
TRBJ2-2 | NA | TRBV21-1 | once | TGTGCCAGCAAATATTCGTCGGGGTTCGCGAACACCGGGGAGCTGTTTTTT | CASKYSSGFANTGELFF
TRBJ2-7 | NA | TRBV28 | few | TGTGCCAGCAGTTTATGGTCCGATTATCGGGACTACGAGCAGTACTTC | CASSLWSDYRDYEQYF
TRBJ1-3 | NA | TRBV27 | NA | TGTGCCAGCAGTATCGGGTTTTCTGGAAACACCATATATTTT | CASSIGFSGNTIYF
TRBJ1-2 | TRBD1 | TRBV18 | NA | TGTGCCAGCTCGCGCACCGGGACAGAGAACTATGGCTACACCTTC | CASSRTGTENYGYTF
TRBJ2-7 | NA | TRBV2 | once | TGTGCCATCCCAGGGACGGGTGAGCAGTACTTC | CAIPGTGEQYF
TRBJ2-7 | NA | TRBV9 | NA | TGTGCCAGCAGCGTAGACGGGAGTTACGAGCAGTACTTC | CASSVDGSYEQYF
TRBJ2-3 | NA | TRBV29-1 | few | TGCAGCGTTGAACGGGACTTCACAGATACGCAGTATTTT | CSVERDFTDTQYF
TRBJ1-1 | NA | TRBV7-9 | NA | TGTGCCAGCAGCCTATGGACGAACACTGAAGCTTTCTTT | CASSLWTNTEAFF
TRBJ2-5 | TRBD1 | TRBV7-2 | NA | TGTGCCAGCAGCTCGGACAGGGGGAGAGAGACCCAGTACTTC | CASSSDRGRETQYF
TRBJ2-2 | TRBD1 | TRBV5-1 | NA | TGCGCCAGCAGCTTCATCAGGGACAGGGGAAGAACCGGGGAGCTGTTTTTT | CASSFIRDRGRTGELFF
TRBJ2-3 | NA | TRBV12-1 | NA | TGTGCCAGCACCAATGACTACCCCCACACAGATACGCAGTATTTT | CASTNDYPHTDTQYF
TRBJ2-7 | NA | TRBV5-4 | NA | TGTGCCAGCAGTCTAACCGGGACTGGAACCTACGAGCAGTACTTC | CASSLTGTGTYEQYF
TRBJ1-6 | TRBD1 | TRBV9 | NA | TGTGCCAGCAGAATTCCCCAAAGGACAGGGCAATCACCCCTCCACTTT | CASRIPQRTGQSPLHF
TRBJ2-1 | TRBD2 | TRBV20-1 | NA | TGCAGTGCTAGTAAGGGGACTAAGCAGTTCTTC | CSASKGTKQFF
TRBJ1-5 | NA | TRBV21-1 | once | TGTGCCAGCAGCAAACCCGGACTTAACAATCAGCCCCAGCATTTT | CASSKPGLNNQPQHF
TRBJ2-3 | NA | TRBV19 | NA | TGTGCCAGTAGTATATGGTGGGAGACTCGAAATACGCAGTATTTT | CASSIWWETRNTQYF
TRBJ2-7 | NA | TRBV9 | NA | TGTGCCAGCAGCGTAGGGGGGGTTGGGTCCCACGAGCAGTACTTC | CASSVGGVGSHEQYF
TRBJ1-5 | NA | TRBV6-4 | NA | TGTGCCAGCAGTGAGATACTGGGCCAACCCCAGCATTTT | CASSEILGQPQHF
TRBJ1-4 | NA | TRBV6-5 | NA | TGTGCCAGCAGTTACTCGGCTCAGGGAGGAGATGAAAAACTGTTTTTT | CASSYSAQGGDEKLFF
TRBJ2-2 | NA | TRBV2 | NA | TGTGCCAGCAGTGAATCCGGGGAGCTGTTTTTT | CASSESGELFF